These T cell receptor beta chains were read from a single sample in a study of T cells in Graves' hyperthyroidism and ophthalmopathy. TCRdb analysed the multiplex PCR reads with MiXCR anew, one entry per CDR3 protein. This sample has hundreds of thousands of distinct CDR3 sequences, with roughly 46% found just once. The sequenced material came from peripheral blood or thyroid tissue (not recorded which). All receptors derive from an adult man with Graves' disease, either hyperthyroidism or ophthalmopathy (not recorded which). Both conserved end residues are part of each CDR3. Fields, in order: V gene, J gene, CDR3 length, clone size, D gene, CDR3 DNA, CDR3 protein. The D gene is left open where the match is weak. Rows give clone size only sometimes, using once, few, many, or a class for an expanded clone.

v_call: TRBV19; j_call: TRBJ1-2; cdr3_length: 13; clone_size: NA; d_call: TRBD1; cdr3_nt: TGTGCCAGTAGTATGGCAGGGGGCGATGGCTACACCTTC; cdr3_aa: CASSMAGGDGYTF
v_call: TRBV10-3; j_call: TRBJ1-2; cdr3_length: 15; clone_size: many; d_call: NA; cdr3_nt: TGTGCCATCAGGGAAGACAGGCTAGCTAACTATGGCTACACCTTC; cdr3_aa: CAIREDRLANYGYTF
v_call: TRBV2; j_call: TRBJ2-7; cdr3_length: 14; clone_size: many; d_call: NA; cdr3_nt: TGTGCCAGCAGTATCATTCGGCAATCCTACGAGCAGTACTTC; cdr3_aa: CASSIIRQSYEQYF
v_call: TRBV15; j_call: TRBJ1-2; cdr3_length: 13; clone_size: NA; d_call: TRBD1; cdr3_nt: TGTGCCACCAGCAGAGATCGGGACAGGCGCTACACCTTC; cdr3_aa: CATSRDRDRRYTF
v_call: TRBV9; j_call: TRBJ2-2; cdr3_length: 13; clone_size: NA; d_call: NA; cdr3_nt: TGTGCCAGCAATACGGGGAGTACCGGGGAGCTGTTTTTT; cdr3_aa: CASNTGSTGELFF
v_call: TRBV9; j_call: TRBJ2-7; cdr3_length: 15; clone_size: many; d_call: TRBD2; cdr3_nt: TGTGCCAGCAGCTTCAGCGGGGATAGCTCCTACGAGCAGTACTTC; cdr3_aa: CASSFSGDSSYEQYF
v_call: TRBV5-4; j_call: TRBJ2-7; cdr3_length: 14; clone_size: few; d_call: TRBD2; cdr3_nt: TGTGCCAGCAGCCGCCGGGAGGGACACATCGAGCAGTACTTC; cdr3_aa: CASSRREGHIEQYF
v_call: TRBV2; j_call: TRBJ2-7; cdr3_length: 13; clone_size: many; d_call: NA; cdr3_nt: TGTGCCAGCAGTGGTGCCCCAACCTACGAGCAGTACTTC; cdr3_aa: CASSGAPTYEQYF
v_call: TRBV6-1; j_call: TRBJ1-5; cdr3_length: 17; clone_size: NA; d_call: TRBD1; cdr3_nt: TGTGCCAGCAAGCGGACAGGGGATTTGGCAGGCAATCAGCCCCAGCATTTT; cdr3_aa: CASKRTGDLAGNQPQHF
v_call: TRBV29-1; j_call: TRBJ2-2; cdr3_length: 13; clone_size: NA; d_call: NA; cdr3_nt: TGCAGCGTTGATGAGACAGGAGGGGGGGAGCCGTTTTTT; cdr3_aa: CSVDETGGGEPFF
v_call: TRBV7-8; j_call: TRBJ1-6; cdr3_length: 13; clone_size: many; d_call: NA; cdr3_nt: TGTGCCAGCAGCTTAGGGATCCTATCACCCCTCCACTTT; cdr3_aa: CASSLGILSPLHF
v_call: TRBV19; j_call: TRBJ1-5; cdr3_length: 15; clone_size: few; d_call: NA; cdr3_nt: TGTGCCAGTAGTGAAGAGGCTCTCCTCTTGCAGCCCCAGCATTTT; cdr3_aa: CASSEEALLLQPQHF
v_call: TRBV10-3; j_call: TRBJ1-1; cdr3_length: 15; clone_size: NA; d_call: NA; cdr3_nt: TGTGCCAGCAGTGAAGCGGGCGGTGTGAGCACTGAAGCTTTCTTT; cdr3_aa: CASSEAGGVSTEAFF
v_call: TRBV5-6; j_call: TRBJ1-1; cdr3_length: 15; clone_size: NA; d_call: TRBD1; cdr3_nt: TGTGCCAGCAGCTCGACGGCACGACAGGGCTTTGAAGCTTTCTTT; cdr3_aa: CASSSTARQGFEAFF
v_call: TRBV6-4; j_call: TRBJ2-2; cdr3_length: 16; clone_size: NA; d_call: TRBD2; cdr3_nt: TGTGCCAGCAGTGACACTAGCGGGACGAACACCGGGGAGCTGTTTTTT; cdr3_aa: CASSDTSGTNTGELFF
v_call: TRBV5-1; j_call: TRBJ1-2; cdr3_length: 15; clone_size: many; d_call: NA; cdr3_nt: TGCGCCAGCAGCTCCAACCCTGCAATTAACTATGGCTACACCTTC; cdr3_aa: CASSSNPAINYGYTF
v_call: TRBV9; j_call: TRBJ1-5; cdr3_length: 15; clone_size: NA; d_call: NA; cdr3_nt: TGTGCCAGCAGCGCTGGGGGGTATAGCAATCAGCCCCAGCATTTT; cdr3_aa: CASSAGGYSNQPQHF
v_call: TRBV20-1; j_call: TRBJ1-3; cdr3_length: 15; clone_size: NA; d_call: TRBD1; cdr3_nt: TGCAGTGCTAGGCCCAGGGGAGGGACAGGTGACACCATATATTTT; cdr3_aa: CSARPRGGTGDTIYF
v_call: TRBV7-8; j_call: TRBJ1-2; cdr3_length: 9; clone_size: NA; d_call: NA; cdr3_nt: TGTGCCAGAGAGGATGGCTACACCTTC; cdr3_aa: CAREDGYTF
v_call: TRBV12-3/TRBV12-4; j_call: TRBJ2-7; cdr3_length: 10; clone_size: NA; d_call: NA; cdr3_nt: TGTGCCAGCAGTTCCGCACGGCAGTACTTC; cdr3_aa: CASSSARQYF
v_call: TRBV11-1; j_call: TRBJ1-2; cdr3_length: 15; clone_size: NA; d_call: NA; cdr3_nt: TGTGCCAGCAGCGTTGAGGTCCAGGGGAACTATGGCTACACCTTC; cdr3_aa: CASSVEVQGNYGYTF
v_call: TRBV10-2; j_call: TRBJ1-1; cdr3_length: 13; clone_size: NA; d_call: NA; cdr3_nt: TGTGCCAGCAGTCATGCGGGGAACACTGAAGCTTTCTTT; cdr3_aa: CASSHAGNTEAFF
v_call: TRBV12-3/TRBV12-4; j_call: TRBJ1-2; cdr3_length: 13; clone_size: NA; d_call: NA; cdr3_nt: TGTGCCAACAGTTTCCGACAGGCTCGGGGCTACACCTTC; cdr3_aa: CANSFRQARGYTF
v_call: TRBV9; j_call: TRBJ1-1; cdr3_length: 14; clone_size: NA; d_call: TRBD1; cdr3_nt: TGTGCCAGCAGCCATGGGGGACAGGTCTCTGAAGCTTTCTTT; cdr3_aa: CASSHGGQVSEAFF
v_call: TRBV29-1; j_call: TRBJ2-5; cdr3_length: 14; clone_size: NA; d_call: TRBD1; cdr3_nt: TGCAGCGTTGACAAGGACAGGCCCCAAGAGACCCAGTACTTC; cdr3_aa: CSVDKDRPQETQYF
v_call: TRBV5-6; j_call: TRBJ1-1; cdr3_length: 13; clone_size: NA; d_call: NA; cdr3_nt: TGTGCCAGCGCGGGGGTCGGGGGCACTGAAGCTTTCTTT; cdr3_aa: CASAGVGGTEAFF
v_call: TRBV6-4; j_call: TRBJ2-7; cdr3_length: 13; clone_size: NA; d_call: TRBD1; cdr3_nt: TGTGCCAGCAAGGGGACAGGAGGTCACGAGCAGTACTTC; cdr3_aa: CASKGTGGHEQYF
v_call: TRBV20-1; j_call: TRBJ1-5; cdr3_length: 16; clone_size: NA; d_call: NA; cdr3_nt: TGCAGTGCTAGAGACCCCGCAGTCTCTGGCAATCAGCCCCAGCATTTT; cdr3_aa: CSARDPAVSGNQPQHF